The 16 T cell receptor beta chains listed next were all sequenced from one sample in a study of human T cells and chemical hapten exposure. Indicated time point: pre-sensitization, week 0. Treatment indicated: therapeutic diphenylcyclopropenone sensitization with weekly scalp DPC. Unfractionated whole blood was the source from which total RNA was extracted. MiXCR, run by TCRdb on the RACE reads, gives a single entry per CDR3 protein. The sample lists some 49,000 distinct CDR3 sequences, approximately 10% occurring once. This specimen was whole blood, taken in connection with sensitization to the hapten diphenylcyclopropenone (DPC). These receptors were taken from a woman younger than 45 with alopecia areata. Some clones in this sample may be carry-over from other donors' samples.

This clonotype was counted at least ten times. Here the CDR3 reads CASSQDPGGNQPQHF. In DNA, the CDR3 is TGCGCCAGCAGCCAAGACCCAGGGGGCAATCAGCCCCAGCATTTT. The chain has TRBV4-3 and TRBJ1-5; D possibly corresponds to TRBD1 (6 bases). There are 15 residues in the CDR3. V gave up 0 bases and J gave up 2 bases, with 8 bases separating them. CDR1 and CDR2 from the germline V gene are LGHNA and YSLEER.

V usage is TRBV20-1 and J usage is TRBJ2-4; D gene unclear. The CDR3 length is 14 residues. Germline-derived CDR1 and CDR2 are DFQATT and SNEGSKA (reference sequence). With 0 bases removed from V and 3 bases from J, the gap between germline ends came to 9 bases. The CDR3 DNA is TGCAGTGCTAGAGAGTGGGTTGGCAAAAACATTCAGTACTTC. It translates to CSAREWVGKNIQYF.

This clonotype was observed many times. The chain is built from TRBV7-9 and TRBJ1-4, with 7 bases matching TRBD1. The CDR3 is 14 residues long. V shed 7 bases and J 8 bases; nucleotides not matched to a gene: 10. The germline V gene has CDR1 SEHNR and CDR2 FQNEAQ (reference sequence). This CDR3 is CASNRQGAGEKLFF. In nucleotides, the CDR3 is TGTGCCAGCAACCGACAGGGTGCGGGCGAAAAACTGTTTTTT.

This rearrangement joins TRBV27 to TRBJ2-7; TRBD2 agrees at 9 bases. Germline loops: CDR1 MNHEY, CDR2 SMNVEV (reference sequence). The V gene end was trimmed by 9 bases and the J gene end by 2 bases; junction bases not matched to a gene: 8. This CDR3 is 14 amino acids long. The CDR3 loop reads CASGRAGGTYEQYF. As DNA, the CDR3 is TGTGCCAGTGGGAGAGCGGGGGGCACCTACGAGCAGTACTTC.

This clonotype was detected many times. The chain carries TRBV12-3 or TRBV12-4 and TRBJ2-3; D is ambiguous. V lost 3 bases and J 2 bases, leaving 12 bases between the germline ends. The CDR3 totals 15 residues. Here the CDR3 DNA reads TGTGCCAGCAGTTTTTCAGCCATTCCCACAGATACGCAGTATTTT. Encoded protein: CASSFSAIPTDTQYF.

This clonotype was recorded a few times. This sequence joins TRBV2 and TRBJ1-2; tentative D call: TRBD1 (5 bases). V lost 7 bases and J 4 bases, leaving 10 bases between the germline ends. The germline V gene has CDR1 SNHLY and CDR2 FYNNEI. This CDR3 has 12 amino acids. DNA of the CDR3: TGTGCCAGCAAAGAGGGACTCTATGGCTACACCTTC. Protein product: CASKEGLYGYTF.

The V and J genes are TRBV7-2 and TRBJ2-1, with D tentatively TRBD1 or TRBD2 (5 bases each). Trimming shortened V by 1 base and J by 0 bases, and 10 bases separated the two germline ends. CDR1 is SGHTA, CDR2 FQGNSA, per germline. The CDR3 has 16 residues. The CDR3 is CASSLVGASSYNEQFF. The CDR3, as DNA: TGTGCCAGCAGCTTAGTCGGGGCCAGCTCCTACAATGAGCAGTTCTTC.

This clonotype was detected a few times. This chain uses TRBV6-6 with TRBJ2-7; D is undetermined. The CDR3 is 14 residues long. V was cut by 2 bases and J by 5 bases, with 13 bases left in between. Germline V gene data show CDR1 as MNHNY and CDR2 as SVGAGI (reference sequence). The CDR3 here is CASSYSGTNHEQYF. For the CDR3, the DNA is TGTGCCAGCAGTTACAGTGGCACCAACCACGAGCAGTACTTC.

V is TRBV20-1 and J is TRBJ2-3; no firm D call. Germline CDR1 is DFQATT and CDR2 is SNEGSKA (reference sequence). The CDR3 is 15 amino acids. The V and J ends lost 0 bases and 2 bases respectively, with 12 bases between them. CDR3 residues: CSAREGLANTDTQYF. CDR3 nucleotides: TGCAGTGCTAGAGAGGGGTTAGCTAACACAGATACGCAGTATTTT.

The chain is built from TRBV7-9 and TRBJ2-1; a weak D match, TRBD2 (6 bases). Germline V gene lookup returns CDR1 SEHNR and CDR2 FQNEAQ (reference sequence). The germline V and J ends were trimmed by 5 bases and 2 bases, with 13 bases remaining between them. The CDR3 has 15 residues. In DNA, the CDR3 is TGTGCCAGCAGCCAAAGACTAGGGCCCTACAATGAGCAGTTCTTC. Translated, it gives CASSQRLGPYNEQFF.

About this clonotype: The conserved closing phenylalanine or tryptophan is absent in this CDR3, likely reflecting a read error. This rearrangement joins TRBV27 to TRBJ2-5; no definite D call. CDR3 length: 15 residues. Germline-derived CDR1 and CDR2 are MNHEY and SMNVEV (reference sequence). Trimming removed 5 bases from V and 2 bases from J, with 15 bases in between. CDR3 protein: CASSPRSRKQETQYL. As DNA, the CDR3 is TGTGCCAGCAGTCCCCGCAGTAGGAAACAAGAGACCCAGTACCTC.

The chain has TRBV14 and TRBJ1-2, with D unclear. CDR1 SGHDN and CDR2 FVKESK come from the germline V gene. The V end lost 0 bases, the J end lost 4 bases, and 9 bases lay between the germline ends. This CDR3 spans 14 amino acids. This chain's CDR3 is CASSQDFEIYGYTF. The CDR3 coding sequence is TGTGCCAGCAGCCAAGATTTCGAGATCTATGGCTACACCTTC.

The CDR3 nucleotides read TGTGCCAGCAGCATGACTGGGGATGAGCAGTTCTTC. It specifies CASSMTGDEQFF. The chain couples TRBV7-9 to TRBJ2-1; no clear D gene. Germline V lookup: CDR1 SEHNR, CDR2 FQNEAQ (reference sequence). Trimming removed 5 bases at V and 8 bases at J, with 10 bases between. This CDR3 has 12 residues.

For the CDR3, the DNA is TGCAGCGTTGAAAAAACGGTAGGAGGAGTGGGATTCTTC. This codes for CSVEKTVGGVGFF. The rearrangement joins TRBV29-1 to TRBJ2-1; a possible D gene is TRBD2 (5 bases). Trimming left V 2 bases short and J 16 bases short, with 21 bases between. The CDR3 runs 13 residues. Germline V CDR1 and CDR2: SQVTM, ANQGSEA.

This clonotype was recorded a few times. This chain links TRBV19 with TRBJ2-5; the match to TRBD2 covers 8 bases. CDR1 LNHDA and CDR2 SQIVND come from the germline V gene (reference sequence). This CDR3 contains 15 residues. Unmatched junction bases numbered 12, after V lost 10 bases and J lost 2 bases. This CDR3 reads CATSPSGGVQETQYF. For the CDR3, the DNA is TGTGCCACCAGTCCGTCCGGGGGGGTGCAAGAGACCCAGTACTTC.

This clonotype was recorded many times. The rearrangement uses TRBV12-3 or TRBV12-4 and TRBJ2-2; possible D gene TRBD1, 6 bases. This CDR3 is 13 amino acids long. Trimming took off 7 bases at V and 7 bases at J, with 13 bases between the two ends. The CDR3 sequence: CASIQQGYGELFF. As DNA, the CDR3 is TGTGCCAGCATCCAACAGGGTTACGGGGAGCTGTTTTTT.